Below are 5 T cell receptor beta chains sequenced from a single sample in a study of vaccination and CD4 T cells after COVID-19. These receptors lack a known antigen. Treatment indicated: roughly 11-day PBMC culture with coronavirus spike peptide pools or control peptides (ViraFEST assay). Scientists ran DNA taken from cultured CD4+ T cells through the Oncomine TCR Beta short-read assay for sequencing. TCRdb called the PCR reads again in MiXCR, with one record for every CDR3 protein. The table lists approximately 13,000 distinct CDR3 sequences, under 65% of them singletons, with roughly a sixth in the top ten. Sequencing used CD4+ T cells from blood, cultured in vitro. The receptors were gathered from a human donor who had recovered from COVID-19.

This clonotype occurred a few times. The chain joins TRBV7-2 to TRBJ2-5; no definite D call. The germline CDR1 and CDR2 sequences are SGHTA and FQGNSA. Trimming shortened V by 7 bases and J by 2 bases, and 11 bases separated the two germline ends. This CDR3 is 13 amino acids long. The DNA for the CDR3 is TGTGCCAGCACCAAACAAAGACAAGAGACCCAGTACTTC. Protein sequence: CASTKQRQETQYF. Full variable domain (missing parts from reference TRBV7-2 and TRBJ2-5): GAGVSQSPSNKVTEKGKDVELRCDPISGHTALYWYRQSLGQGLEFLIYFQGNSAPDKSGLPSDRFSAERTGGSVSTLTIQRTQQEDSAVYLCASTKQRQETQYFGPGTRLLVL.

J is TRBJ2-7 and V is TRBV20-1; 7 bases align to TRBD2. Germline CDR1 and CDR2: DFQATT and SNEGSKA (reference sequence). With V trimmed by 0 bases and J by 1 base, 9 bases remained unmatched. The CDR3 runs 16 residues. The CDR3, as DNA: TGCAGTGCTAGAGAGATCCGGCGGGGACTATCCTACGAGCAGTACTTC. It codes for CSAREIRRGLSYEQYF.

The chain recombines TRBV20-1 with TRBJ1-5; weak D call: TRBD1 (6 bases). V gave up 6 bases and J gave up 3 bases, with 15 bases separating them. The CDR3 is made up of 14 amino acids. Germline assignment: CDR1 DFQATT and CDR2 SNEGSKA (reference sequence). The CDR3 sequence: CSASDRNLNQPQHF. The CDR3 coding sequence is TGCAGTGCCTCGGACAGAAACCTCAATCAGCCCCAGCATTTT.

The V call is TRBV4-2, the J call TRBJ2-1; D not resolved. Trimming left V 0 bases short and J 5 bases short, with 8 bases between. The CDR3 has 14 amino acids. Germline assignment: CDR1 LGHNA and CDR2 YNFKEQ. The CDR3 spells CASSQEWTDNEQFF. As DNA, the CDR3 is TGTGCCAGCAGCCAAGAGTGGACGGACAATGAGCAGTTCTTC.

This clonotype came up a few times. The chain couples TRBV7-8 to TRBJ2-5, with D perhaps being TRBD1 or TRBD2 (6 bases each). The CDR3 has 16 residues. Between the trimmed V and J ends, which lost 4 bases and 4 bases, there was a span of 19 bases. CDR1 SGHVS and CDR2 FQNEAQ come from the germline V gene. The CDR3 DNA reads as TGTGCCAGCAGCTCTAGGGGGGCGCAGGCTGTAGAGACCCAGTACTTC. It codes for CASSSRGAQAVETQYF.